This passage covers 4 T cell receptor beta chains from one sample sequenced in a study of response to subunit inactivated influenza vaccine. From the RT-PCR reads, TCRdb called clonotypes with MiXCR, one entry per CDR3 protein. The sample yields roughly 570,000 distinct CDR3 sequences, roughly 13% seen once. The sequencing used PBMCs from blood, collected 45 days after vaccination. Every receptor here comes from a man between 50 and 59 years old who received an inactivated influenza vaccine.

The V and J genes are TRBV24-1 and TRBJ2-3, with a tentative D call TRBD2 (6 bases). The germline V gene has CDR1 KGHDR and CDR2 SFDVKD. The CDR3 length is 15 residues. Trimming took off 3 bases at V and 1 base at J, with 10 bases between the two ends. Here the CDR3 DNA reads TGTGCCACCAGTGATCTGGAGGGCCGCACAGATACGCAGTATTTT. It is translated as CATSDLEGRTDTQYF.

In its sample, this clonotype was seen a few times. V usage is TRBV6-1 and J usage is TRBJ2-3, with D uncertain. There are 16 residues in the CDR3. V lost 6 bases and J 1 base, leaving 17 bases between the germline ends. Germline CDR1 reads MNHNS; CDR2 reads SASEGT. CDR3 sequence: CASRTRLSKGTDTQYF. CDR3 in DNA: TGTGCCAGCAGAACACGACTGTCAAAGGGCACAGATACGCAGTATTTT.

Only a few counts were recorded for this clonotype. The chain combines TRBV20-1 with TRBJ1-4; D uncertain. The V end was cut by 7 bases, the J end by 6 bases, with 9 bases between. This CDR3 spans 11 amino acids. Germline lookup yields CDR1 DFQATT and CDR2 SNEGSKA (reference sequence). DNA for the CDR3: TGCAGTGTCAGGCACTATGAAAAACTGTTTTTT. Residues: CSVRHYEKLFF.

The chain carries TRBV20-1 and TRBJ2-1; 9 bases agree with TRBD1. This CDR3 is built from 15 residues. CDR1 DFQATT and CDR2 SNEGSKA come from the germline V gene (reference sequence). The V gene end was trimmed by 3 bases and the J gene end by 4 bases; junction bases not matched to a gene: 7. The CDR3 coding sequence is TGCAGTGCTAGGGACCGGGACAGGGAATACAATGAGCAGTTCTTC. Translated, it gives CSARDRDREYNEQFF.